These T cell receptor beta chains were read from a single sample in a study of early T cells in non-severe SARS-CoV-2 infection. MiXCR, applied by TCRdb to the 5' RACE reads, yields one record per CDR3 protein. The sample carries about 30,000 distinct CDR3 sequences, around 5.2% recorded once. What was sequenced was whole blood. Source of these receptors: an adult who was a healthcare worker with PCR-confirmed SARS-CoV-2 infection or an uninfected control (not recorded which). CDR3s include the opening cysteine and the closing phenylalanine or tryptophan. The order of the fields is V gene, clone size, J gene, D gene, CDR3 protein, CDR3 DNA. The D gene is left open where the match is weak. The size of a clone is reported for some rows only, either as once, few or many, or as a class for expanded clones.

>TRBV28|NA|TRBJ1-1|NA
CASIPPPQRDKNTEAFF
TGTGCCAGCATTCCTCCCCCCCAACGGGACAAGAACACTGAAGCTTTCTTT
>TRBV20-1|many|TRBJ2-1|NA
CSARGLNNEQFF
TGCAGTGCTAGAGGTCTAAACAATGAGCAGTTCTTC
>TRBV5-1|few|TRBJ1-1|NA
CASSLFTLRRNAEAFF
TGCGCCAGCAGCTTGTTTACCCTCCGTCGGAACGCTGAAGCTTTCTTT
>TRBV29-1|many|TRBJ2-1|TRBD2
CSVEVVASGRDEQFF
TGCAGCGTTGAAGTCGTTGCTAGCGGGAGGGATGAGCAGTTCTTC
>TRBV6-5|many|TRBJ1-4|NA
CASSYGATNEKLFF
TGTGCCAGCAGTTACGGCGCAACTAATGAAAAACTGTTTTTT
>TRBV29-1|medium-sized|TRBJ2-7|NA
CSVEDLYGTPRPEQYF
TGCAGCGTTGAAGATCTTTATGGGACCCCCCGGCCGGAGCAGTACTTC
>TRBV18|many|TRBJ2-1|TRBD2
CASSPRASGGNEQFF
TGTGCCAGCTCACCTCGGGCTAGCGGGGGCAATGAGCAGTTCTTC
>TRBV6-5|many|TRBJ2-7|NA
CASSGTPEYEQYF
TGTGCCAGCAGCGGGACACCAGAATACGAGCAGTACTTC
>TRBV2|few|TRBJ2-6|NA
CASSPGPISGANVLTF
TGTGCCAGCAGCCCGGGACCTATCTCTGGGGCCAACGTCCTGACTTTC
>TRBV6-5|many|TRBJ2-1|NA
CASGRGGRRNEQFF
TGTGCCAGCGGCCGAGGGGGGCGCAGGAATGAGCAGTTCTTC
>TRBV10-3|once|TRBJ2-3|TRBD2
CAIGPSRGADTQYF
TGTGCCATCGGCCCTTCACGGGGGGCAGATACGCAGTATTTT
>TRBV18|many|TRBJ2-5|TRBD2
CASSPPTGGAIRETQYF
TGTGCCAGCTCACCCCCCACGGGAGGGGCAATTCGGGAGACCCAGTACTTC
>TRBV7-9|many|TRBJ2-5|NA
CASSSPSGETQYF
TGTGCCAGCAGCTCCCCGTCCGGAGAGACCCAGTACTTC
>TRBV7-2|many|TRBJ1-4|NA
CASSPRGYNEKLFF
TGTGCCAGCAGCCCCAGGGGATATAATGAAAAACTGTTTTTT
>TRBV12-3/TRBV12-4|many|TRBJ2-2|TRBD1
CASKNRGQLNTGELFF
TGTGCCAGCAAGAATAGGGGACAGTTAAACACCGGGGAGCTGTTTTTT
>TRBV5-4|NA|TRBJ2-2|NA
CASSPGWGARNTGELFF
TGTGCCAGCAGCCCGGGGTGGGGGGCTAGGAACACCGGGGAGCTGTTTTTT
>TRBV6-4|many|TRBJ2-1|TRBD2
CASSELADSYNEQFF
TGTGCCAGCAGTGAACTAGCGGACTCCTACAATGAGCAGTTCTTC
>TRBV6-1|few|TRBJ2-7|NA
CASSYNRGLAYEQYF
TGTGCCAGCAGTTACAACAGGGGACTGGCCTACGAGCAGTACTTC
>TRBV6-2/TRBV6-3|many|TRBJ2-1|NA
CASSYKVGSIERNEQFF
TGTGCCAGCAGTTACAAAGTCGGGAGTATTGAACGGAATGAGCAGTTCTTC